Shown below are 14 T cell receptor beta chains from a single sample sequenced in a study of OX40 agonist ivuxolimab in advanced cancers. TCRdb keeps only in-frame clones here, not all; method: immunoSEQ multiplex PCR. The sample includes over 80,000 clones, more than 85% of them seen just once. The specimen was CD4+ or CD8+ T cells sorted from blood, collected in a trial of the OX40 agonist ivuxolimab. These TCRs come from an adult with an advanced solid tumor such as melanoma, head and neck, liver or kidney cancer.

This rearrangement joins TRBV7-3 to TRBJ2-7; tentatively, D is TRBD1 (7 bases). Germline V gene lookup returns CDR1 SGHTA and CDR2 FQGTGA. The ends were cut back, 1 base at V and 2 bases at J, with 12 bases in the middle. The CDR3 is 15 residues long. The CDR3, as DNA: TGTGCCAGCAGCTTAAACGGAGGGGGCCCCTACGAGCAGTACTTC. Translating it yields CASSLNGGGPYEQYF.

V is TRBV14 and J is TRBJ2-3; D is possibly TRBD2 (5 bases). The CDR3 is 15 residues long. V shed 1 base and J shed 1 base, with 9 bases lying between them. CDR1 is SGHDN, CDR2 FVKESK, per germline. Written as DNA, the CDR3 is TGTGCCAGCAGCCAAGGGGGTAGCGGCACAGATACGCAGTATTTT. It is translated as CASSQGGSGTDTQYF.

The chain joins TRBV5-1 to TRBJ2-5; the match to TRBD1 covers 10 bases. CDR3 length: 14 residues. The trim removed 0 bases at V and 5 bases at J, leaving 1 base unmatched. Germline values: CDR1 SGHRS, CDR2 YFSETQ. CDR3 nucleotides: TGCGCCAGCAGCTTGGGGACAGGGGGGGAGACCCAGTACTTC. Amino acids: CASSLGTGGETQYF.

On this clone itself: The sample has other DNA sequences that encode this CDR3 too. V gene TRBV4-2 combines with J gene TRBJ1-1, with unresolved D. The CDR3 length is 14 residues. The ends were cut back, 0 bases at V and 2 bases at J, with 7 bases in the middle. Looked up from germline, CDR1 is LGHNA and CDR2 is YNFKEQ. Here the CDR3 reads CASSQDLLNTEAFF. DNA for the CDR3: TGTGCCAGCAGCCAAGATCTCCTCAACACTGAAGCTTTCTTT.

V and J are TRBV7-2 and TRBJ2-5; tentative D call: TRBD1 (6 bases). V was pared by 5 bases and J by 4 bases, with 11 bases between. CDR1 is SGHTA, CDR2 FQGNSA, per germline. The CDR3 is 13 amino acids. CDR3 in amino acids: CASSQGLPETQYF. CDR3 DNA sequence: TGTGCCAGCAGCCAGGGGCTACCAGAGACCCAGTACTTC.

The gene calls are TRBV4-1 and TRBJ1-2; D not certain. V was clipped by 0 bases and J by 1 base, with 9 bases between them. From germline, CDR1 is MGHRA and CDR2 YSYEKL. CDR3 length: 15 amino acids. CDR3 sequence: CASSQDSTLNYGYTF. CDR3 DNA: TGCGCCAGCAGCCAAGATTCAACTCTTAACTATGGCTACACCTTC.

This chain connects TRBV4-1 to TRBJ1-2; a possible D gene is TRBD1 (5 bases). The CDR3 is made up of 13 amino acids. Germline-derived CDR1 and CDR2 are MGHRA and YSYEKL. V lost 0 bases to trimming and J lost 11 bases, with 13 bases between them. CDR3 bases: TGCGCCAGCAGCCAAGAGAGGCAGGGACTTTACACCTTC. This translates into CASSQERQGLYTF.

The chain uses TRBV11-1 and TRBJ2-1, with D perhaps matching TRBD1 or TRBD2 (5 bases each). Germline assignment: CDR1 SGHAT and CDR2 FQDESV (reference sequence). The CDR3 extends over 14 amino acids. Trimming removed 2 bases at V and 9 bases at J, with 14 bases between. CDR3 coding DNA: TGTGCCAGCAGCTTATGGGACCTAAATCGTGAGCAGTTCTTC. Its protein is CASSLWDLNREQFF. Supplemented by reference TRBV11-1 and TRBJ2-1, the full variable domain reads EAEVAQSPRYKITEKSQAVAFWCDPISGHATLYWYRQILGQGPELLVQFQDESVVDDSQLPKDRFSAERLKGVDSTLKIQPAELGDSAMYLCASSLWDLNREQFFGPGTRLTVL.

The J gene is TRBJ1-5, the V gene TRBV19; D remains unclear. Per the germline V gene, CDR1 is LNHDA and CDR2 is SQIVND (reference sequence). V was cut by 4 bases and J by 9 bases, with 16 bases left in between. CDR3 size: 14 residues. Here the CDR3 DNA reads TGTGCCAGTAGTAGGCTCGGCCCCACTTCGCCCCAGCATTTT. It codes for CASSRLGPTSPQHF.

This chain connects TRBV6-5 to TRBJ2-1, with 11 positions matching TRBD2. V trimming: 0 bases; J trimming: 8 bases; junction bases outside the gene matches: 6. The CDR3 spans 16 residues. Germline values: CDR1 MNHEY, CDR2 SVGAGI. The CDR3 protein is CASSYSLAGGAYEQFF. The CDR3 region has the DNA TGTGCCAGCAGTTACTCCCTAGCGGGAGGAGCCTATGAGCAGTTCTTC.

This chain joins TRBV10-3 and TRBJ1-6; D call uncertain. This CDR3 has 12 amino acids. Trimming pared 4 bases from V and 7 bases from J, leaving 5 bases between. In germline, CDR1 is ENHRY, CDR2 SYGVKD. CDR3 protein: CAISASNSPLHF. CDR3 DNA sequence: TGTGCCATCAGTGCCTCCAATTCACCCCTCCACTTT.

The chain employs TRBV5-6 and TRBJ2-7; maybe TRBD1 (6 bases). Trimming removed 2 bases from V and 2 bases from J, with 14 bases in between. The germline CDR1 and CDR2 sequences are SGHDT and YYEEEE. CDR3 length equals 15 residues. The CDR3 sequence: CASSLTGNSAYEQYF. The CDR3 DNA is TGTGCCAGCAGCTTAACAGGGAATTCGGCCTACGAGCAGTACTTC.

V is TRBV11-3 and J is TRBJ2-7; possible D gene TRBD1, 6 bases. V was shortened by 5 bases and J by 0 bases, with 14 bases between the two germline ends. The CDR3 has 15 amino acids. Per germline, CDR1 SGHNT and CDR2 YENEEA. Here the CDR3 reads CASSPGTQFSYEQYF. The CDR3 DNA follows: TGTGCCAGCAGCCCTGGGACACAGTTCTCCTACGAGCAGTACTTC.

The chain is built from TRBV28 and TRBJ2-1; tentatively, D is TRBD1 or TRBD2 (5 bases each). CDR1 and CDR2 from the germline V gene are MDHEN and SYDVKM. V lost 6 bases, J lost 5 bases, and 17 bases lay in between. There are 15 residues in the CDR3. The DNA for the CDR3 is TGTGCCAGCAGAACCGGGGCTGGAAATGACAATGAGCAGTTCTTC. Amino acid sequence: CASRTGAGNDNEQFF.